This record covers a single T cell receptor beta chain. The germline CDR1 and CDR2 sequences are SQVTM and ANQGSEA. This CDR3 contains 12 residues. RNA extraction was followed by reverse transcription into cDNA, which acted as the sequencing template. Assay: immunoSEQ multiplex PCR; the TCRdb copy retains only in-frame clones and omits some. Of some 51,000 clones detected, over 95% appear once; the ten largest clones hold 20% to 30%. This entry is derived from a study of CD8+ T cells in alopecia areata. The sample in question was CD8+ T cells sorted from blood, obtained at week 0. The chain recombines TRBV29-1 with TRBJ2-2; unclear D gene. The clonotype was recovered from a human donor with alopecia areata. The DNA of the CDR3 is TGCAACCTCGGGCGCCCCACCGGGGAGCTGTTTTTT. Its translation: CNLGRPTGELFF.